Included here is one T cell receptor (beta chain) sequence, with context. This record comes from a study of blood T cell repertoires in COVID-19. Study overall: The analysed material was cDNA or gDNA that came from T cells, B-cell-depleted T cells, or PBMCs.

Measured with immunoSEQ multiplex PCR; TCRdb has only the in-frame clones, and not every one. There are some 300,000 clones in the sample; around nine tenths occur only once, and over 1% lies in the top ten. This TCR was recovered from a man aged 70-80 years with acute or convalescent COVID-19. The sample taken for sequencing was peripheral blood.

The CDR3 is CASSLERGDGYNSPLHF. CDR3 DNA: TGCGCCAGCAGCTTGGAACGGGGGGACGGCTATAATTCACCCCTCCACTTT. V and J are TRBV5-1 and TRBJ1-6; D perhaps matches TRBD1 (5 bases). The germline V gene has CDR1 SGHRS and CDR2 YFSETQ. This CDR3 has 17 residues. V gave up 0 bases and J gave up 3 bases, with 13 bases separating them.